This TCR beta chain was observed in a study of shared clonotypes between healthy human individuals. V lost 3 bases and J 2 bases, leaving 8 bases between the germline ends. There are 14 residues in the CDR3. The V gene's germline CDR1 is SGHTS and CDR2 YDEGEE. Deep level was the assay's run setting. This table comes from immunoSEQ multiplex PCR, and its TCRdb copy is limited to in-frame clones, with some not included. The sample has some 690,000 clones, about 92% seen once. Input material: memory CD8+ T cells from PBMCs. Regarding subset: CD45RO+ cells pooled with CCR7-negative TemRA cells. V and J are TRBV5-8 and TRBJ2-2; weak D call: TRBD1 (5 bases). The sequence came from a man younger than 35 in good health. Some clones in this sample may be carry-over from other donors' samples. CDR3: CASSSQGNTGELFF. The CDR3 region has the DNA TGTGCCAGCAGCTCTCAGGGTAACACCGGGGAGCTGTTTTTT.